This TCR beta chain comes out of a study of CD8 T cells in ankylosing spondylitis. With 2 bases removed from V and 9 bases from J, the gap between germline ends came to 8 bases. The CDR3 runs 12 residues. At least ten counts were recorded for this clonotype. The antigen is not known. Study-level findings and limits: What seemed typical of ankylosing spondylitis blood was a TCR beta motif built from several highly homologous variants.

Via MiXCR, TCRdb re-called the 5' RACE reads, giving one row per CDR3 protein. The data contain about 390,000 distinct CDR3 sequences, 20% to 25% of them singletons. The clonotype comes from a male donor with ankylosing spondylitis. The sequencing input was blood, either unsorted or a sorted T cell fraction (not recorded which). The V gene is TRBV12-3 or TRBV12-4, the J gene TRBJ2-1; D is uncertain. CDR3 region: CASSLLAGEQFF. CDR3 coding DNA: TGTGCCAGCAGTTTATTAGCCGGTGAGCAGTTCTTC.